Listed below are T cell receptor beta chains from one sample, sequenced in a study of shared clonotypes between healthy human individuals. TCRdb's copy holds only in-frame clones and misses some; the assay was immunoSEQ multiplex PCR. The sample shows 1,100,000 or so clones, 75% to 80% of them seen only once. The sequenced sample consisted of memory CD4+ T cells from PBMCs. These receptors were taken from a man between 18 and 35 years old in good health. Some clones in this sample may be carry-over from other donors' samples. CDR3s include the opening cysteine and the closing phenylalanine or tryptophan. The order of the fields is V gene, D gene, clone size, CDR3 length, J gene, CDR3 protein, CDR3 DNA. D genes are given only for firm matches. Clone size is shown for a subset of rows, as once, few, many or a class of expanded clone.

TRBV4-2	TRBD2	.	16	TRBJ2-3	CASSPGLAGVGDTQYF	TGTGCCAGCAGCCCAGGACTAGCGGGAGTCGGAGATACGCAGTATTTT
TRBV6-4	.	.	13	TRBJ1-1	CASSSQLNTEAFF	TGTGCCAGCAGTTCGCAGTTGAACACTGAAGCTTTCTTT
TRBV27	TRBD2	few	16	TRBJ2-5	CASSSPRGGRRETQYF	TGTGCCAGCAGTTCCCCCCGGGGCGGGAGGAGAGAGACCCAGTACTTC
TRBV25-1	.	few	16	TRBJ1-1	CASSEWRFWVNTEAFF	TGTGCCAGCAGTGAATGGCGGTTCTGGGTGAACACTGAAGCTTTCTTT
TRBV10-3	.	few	15	TRBJ2-1	CAISISNAAYNEQFF	TGTGCCATCAGCATATCCAACGCCGCCTACAATGAGCAGTTCTTC
TRBV19	.	.	13	TRBJ1-1	CASSLQDLAEAFF	TGTGCCAGTAGTCTCCAGGATCTGGCTGAAGCTTTCTTT
TRBV10-3	TRBD2	.	14	TRBJ2-3	CAISSTSGTDTQYF	TGTGCCATCAGTTCGACTAGCGGCACAGATACGCAGTATTTT
TRBV7-9	.	.	15	TRBJ2-6	CASSLGQSGANVLTF	TGTGCCAGCAGTCTGGGTCAATCTGGGGCCAACGTCCTGACTTTC
TRBV5-1	.	.	15	TRBJ2-5	CASGQKSGFRETQYF	TGCGCCAGCGGCCAAAAAAGCGGATTCCGGGAGACCCAGTACTTC
TRBV2	TRBD2	once	15	TRBJ2-1	CASSLAGGPRDEQFF	TGTGCCAGCAGTCTAGCGGGAGGGCCTCGGGATGAGCAGTTCTTC
TRBV27	.	once	14	TRBJ2-5	CASSLSGGGGTQYF	TGTGCCAGCAGTTTATCTGGGGGCGGAGGGACCCAGTACTTC
TRBV14	.	.	13	TRBJ1-1	CASSQGGFTEAFF	TGTGCCAGCAGCCAAGGAGGGTTCACTGAAGCTTTCTTT
TRBV5-5	TRBD2	.	14	TRBJ2-5	CASSLRLGGETQYF	TGTGCCAGCAGCTTGAGACTCGGGGGGGAGACCCAGTACTTC
TRBV5-1	.	few	15	TRBJ1-4	CASSFLGTRDEKLFF	TGCGCCAGCAGCTTTCTGGGGACTAGGGATGAAAAACTGTTTTTT
TRBV25-1	TRBD2	.	15	TRBJ2-5	CASSESEGGPKTQYF	TGTGCCAGCAGTGAATCCGAGGGAGGGCCTAAGACCCAGTACTTC
TRBV5-1	.	.	15	TRBJ2-7	CASSLGAGPTYEQYF	TGCGCCAGCAGCTTGGGGGCAGGGCCGACCTACGAGCAGTACTTC
TRBV28	.	.	11	TRBJ2-1	CASSPGVLSFF	TGTGCCAGCAGTCCAGGGGTACTTTCGTTCTTC
TRBV11-2	TRBD2	.	15	TRBJ2-3	CASSLAGGGTDTQYF	TGTGCCAGCAGCTTAGCGGGAGGAGGCACAGATACGCAGTATTTT
TRBV7-2	.	.	12	TRBJ2-7	CASSSTRYEQYF	TGTGCCAGCAGCTCGACACGCTACGAGCAGTACTTC
TRBV7-2	.	few	15	TRBJ1-1	CASSFGRMGNTEAFF	TGTGCCAGCAGCTTCGGCAGGATGGGGAACACTGAAGCTTTCTTT
TRBV2	TRBD2	.	14	TRBJ2-1	CASSSSGRIGEQFF	TGTGCCAGCAGTTCTAGCGGGAGGATCGGGGAGCAGTTCTTC
TRBV28	TRBD1	.	17	TRBJ2-3	CASSFLHPGQGGNTQYF	TGTGCCAGCAGTTTCCTTCACCCGGGACAGGGCGGTAATACGCAGTATTTT
TRBV25-1	TRBD2	few	16	TRBJ2-5	CASSVEREGWRETQYF	TGTGCCAGCAGTGTGGAGCGGGAGGGTTGGAGGGAGACCCAGTACTTC
TRBV14	TRBD2	.	16	TRBJ2-3	CASSHRTSGITDTQYF	TGTGCCAGCAGCCACCGGACTAGCGGGATAACAGATACGCAGTATTTT
TRBV4-2	TRBD1	.	18	TRBJ2-6	CASSQVRTGGSGANVLTF	TGTGCCAGCAGCCAAGTTAGGACAGGGGGCTCTGGGGCCAACGTCCTGACTTTC
TRBV9	.	once	16	TRBJ1-3	CASSARDSLSGNTIYF	TGTGCCAGCAGCGCCAGGGACTCGCTTTCGGGAAACACCATATATTTT
TRBV29-1	.	.	13	TRBJ1-2	CSVGLGMDYGYTF	TGCAGCGTTGGTCTGGGGATGGACTATGGCTACACCTTC
TRBV29-1	TRBD2	once	14	TRBJ2-1	CSVDTSGRRNEQFF	TGCAGCGTCGATACTAGCGGGAGACGAAATGAGCAGTTCTTC